This T cell receptor (beta chain) was found in a study of blood T cell repertoires in COVID-19 (TCRdb year 2020). With respect to the entire study: Samples from collaborators originated in the United States, Italy and Spain and spanned both the acute and convalescent phases of COVID-19. The prospective study material was composed of cDNA or gDNA derived from T cells, B-cell-depleted T cells, or PBMCs. Subjects who had been exposed to COVID-19, were actively infected with it, or had recovered from it provided the deeply sampled blood TCRbeta repertoires that made up the dataset. The repertoires were made available in a free public database intended to serve as a resource for research on the immune response to SARS-CoV-2. Samples came from the ongoing ImmuneRACE study (first 160 participants) plus 1,254 subjects from 6 global collaborators. Sample metadata almost always included a de-identified subject ID, COVID-19 status, age in years and sex. Where available, HLA class I and class II types were taken from metadata supplied by the sample provider and were not determined by assay-based typing. Overall study results and their limits: Clinical and demographic metadata were provided uncurated, with the amount varying by source and participant.

TCRbeta CDR3 regions were amplified from genomic DNA using the immunoSEQ Assay, a bias-controlled multiplex PCR. As for the authors' bioinformatics: The number of nucleated cells in each sample was estimated from the amplification of reference gene primers within the assay. To quantify the absolute abundance of each unique TCRbeta CDR3 rearrangement, sequence reads were collapsed and filtered. For each sample, productive Simpson clonality was calculated by taking the square root of Simpson's diversity index across productive rearrangements. This is the immuneACCESS table as TCRdb keeps it, with only in-frame sequences that have V and J called. A part of the clones is gone; compared with another copy, unresolved V genes explain less than half, and the rest is unexplained. Clone size and V and J calls were adopted from that table, with D and trimming inferred from the DNA. The sample yields approximately 440,000 clones; roughly 87% were counted once. 0.7% of the sample is held by the ten biggest clonotypes.

Notes on this clone: What this receptor recognizes is not known. No much larger clone exists at a distance of one base, and base qualities are not known.

Enrolling through a virtual design, the prospective study's participants ranged in age from roughly 18 to 89 years and lived across more than 20 United States geographic areas. Cohort assignment in the prospective study relied on participant-reported clinical history from a screening survey and a study questionnaire. ImmuneRACE Cohort 3 recovered participants were defined by two consecutive negative NP/OP PCR tests, healthcare professional clearance, or symptom resolution. Mobile phlebotomists in the prospective study collected whole blood, serum and a nasopharyngeal or oropharyngeal swab from every participant. Participants in the prospective study had the option to provide additional blood draws and questionnaires over a 2-month period. Prospective study blood samples were shipped either frozen or at room temperature before DNA extraction. The CDR3 runs 16 amino acids, cysteine and phenylalanine included. The read is trimmed to its CDR3 DNA, 48 bases read in frame from base 1. Compared with germline, V lacks 4 bases and J lacks 3 bases; bases without a gene match: 9. CDR1 MNHEY and CDR2 SVGAGI were looked up in the germline V gene.

The receptor was derived from a woman aged 18-29 years who had recovered from COVID-19. Recombination joined TRBV6-5 with TRBJ1-1; 9 bases in the junction line up with TRBD1. Sequences were obtained from PBMCs or T cells enriched from blood (not recorded which). The CDR3 in this case is CASSSRDREGDTEAFF. DNA sequence: TGTGCCAGCAGTTCACGGGACAGGGAGGGGGACACTGAAGCTTTCTTT.